One and the same sample provided the 7 T cell receptor beta chains below, sequenced in a study of esophageal squamous cell carcinoma under preoperative chemotherapy. From the PCR reads, TCRdb called clonotypes with MiXCR, one entry per CDR3 protein. The table records roughly 30,000 distinct CDR3 sequences, roughly half of them present only once. Time point of the sample: before preoperative PTX-NDP chemotherapy. This material was acquired from a patient given preoperative chemotherapy. These receptors originate from a human donor with esophageal squamous cell carcinoma. The donor label of this sample is uncertain.

The chain combines TRBV12-3 or TRBV12-4 with TRBJ1-6; TRBD1 agrees at 7 bases. V lost 6 bases to trimming and J lost 9 bases; unmatched junction nucleotides: 8. The CDR3 loop spans 14 amino acids. CDR3 amino acids: CASSLTGLASPLHF. CDR3 coding DNA: TGTGCCAGCAGCTTGACAGGGTTGGCTTCACCCCTCCACTTT.

The chain has TRBV27 and TRBJ2-5; TRBD1 matches at 8 bases. Trimming took 0 bases from V and 12 from J; bases not matched to a gene: 3. CDR1 MNHEY and CDR2 SMNVEV come from the germline V gene (reference sequence). This CDR3 contains 12 residues. CDR3 loop: CASSLSTGEEYF. CDR3 coding DNA: TGTGCCAGCAGTTTATCGACAGGGGAAGAGTACTTC.

The chain has TRBV7-9 and TRBJ2-4; tentatively, D is TRBD1 (5 bases). The CDR3 is 12 amino acids. CDR1 SEHNR and CDR2 FQNEAQ come from the germline V gene (reference sequence). V was cut by 6 bases and J by 13 bases, with 16 bases left in between. CDR3 in amino acids: CASRPGQGTQYF. The CDR3 DNA sequence: TGTGCCAGCAGACCGGGCCAGGGCACCCAGTACTTC.

This clonotype was seen ten or more times. The V gene is TRBV12-3 or TRBV12-4, the J gene TRBJ2-1; 7 nucleotides match TRBD1. Trimming at V came to 0 bases and at J to 1 base, leaving 3 bases not matched to a gene. This CDR3 is built from 16 residues. The CDR3 spells CASSLAGTVSYNEQFF. CDR3 sequence (DNA): TGTGCCAGCAGTTTAGCGGGGACAGTATCCTACAATGAGCAGTTCTTC.

Comment on this clonotype: As the CDR3 is not closed by the conserved phenylalanine or tryptophan, this likely results from a read error. The CDR3 here is CASSFVQGADTQYL. The CDR3, as DNA: TGTGCAAGCAGCTTCGTACAGGGGGCAGATACGCAGTATTTA. The chain links TRBV11-2 to TRBJ2-3, with 8 nucleotides matching TRBD1. Germline CDR1 and CDR2: SGHAT and FQNNGV. This CDR3 comprises 14 residues.

This clonotype was seen at least ten times. This chain connects TRBV7-8 to TRBJ1-3, with D possibly TRBD1 on 5 matching bases. Germline-derived CDR1 and CDR2 are SGHVS and FQNEAQ. The ends were cut back, 0 bases at V and 1 base at J, with 10 bases in the middle. CDR3 length equals 16 residues. CDR3 in DNA: TGTGCCAGCAGCTTAGCGCGGCCAGGGTCTGGAAACACCATATATTTT. This sequence encodes CASSLARPGSGNTIYF.

This clonotype was seen a handful of times. The J gene is TRBJ2-3, the V gene TRBV6-1; D perhaps matches TRBD1 (6 bases). The CDR3 is 16 amino acids. Trimming took 6 bases from V and 4 from J, leaving 20 bases between them. Germline values: CDR1 MNHNS, CDR2 SASEGT. The CDR3 reads CASRGFGGRYPDTQYF. In DNA, the CDR3 is TGTGCCAGCAGGGGATTTGGGGGCCGTTACCCAGATACGCAGTATTTT.